Listed below are T cell receptor beta chains from one sample, sequenced in a study of siplizumab effects on memory and regulatory T cells. The protocol was immunoSEQ multiplex PCR, while the TCRdb copy is restricted to in-frame clones and leaves out a portion. The table shows about 100,000 clones, with about 90% occurring only once. Specimen: CD4+ T cells sorted from blood. The receptors stem from a human donor in good health. Both conserved end residues are part of each CDR3. The order of the fields is V gene, D gene, clone size, J gene, CDR3 protein, CDR3 DNA. The D gene is left open where the match is weak. Only some rows state a clone size, as once, few, many or a class for expanded clones.

v_gene: TRBV5-1; d_gene: .; abundance: once; j_gene: TRBJ1-6; CDR3aa: CASSYDSVTYNSPLHF; CDR3nt: TGCGCCAGCAGTTATGACAGTGTAACCTATAATTCACCCCTCCACTTT
v_gene: TRBV15; d_gene: TRBD1; abundance: .; j_gene: TRBJ2-7; CDR3aa: CATSRWDRGEQYF; CDR3nt: TGTGCCACCAGCAGATGGGACAGGGGCGAGCAGTACTTC
v_gene: TRBV6-5; d_gene: .; abundance: .; j_gene: TRBJ1-4; CDR3aa: CASSLQGDNEKLFF; CDR3nt: TGTGCCAGCAGCCTACAGGGAGATAATGAAAAACTGTTTTTT
v_gene: TRBV4-3; d_gene: TRBD2; abundance: .; j_gene: TRBJ2-3; CDR3aa: CASSLRIPGTSGAADTQYF; CDR3nt: TGCGCCAGCAGCCTCCGAATCCCCGGGACTAGCGGGGCCGCAGATACGCAGTATTTT
v_gene: TRBV4-1; d_gene: TRBD1; abundance: .; j_gene: TRBJ1-5; CDR3aa: CASSQALTGYNQPQHF; CDR3nt: TGCGCCAGCAGCCAGGCCCTGACAGGGTACAATCAGCCCCAGCATTTT
v_gene: TRBV7-2; d_gene: .; abundance: .; j_gene: TRBJ1-2; CDR3aa: CASSSDPKALGGYTF; CDR3nt: TGTGCCAGCAGCTCGGACCCTAAAGCCCTAGGTGGCTACACCTTC
v_gene: TRBV19; d_gene: .; abundance: .; j_gene: TRBJ1-3; CDR3aa: CASSIGSDAGNTIYF; CDR3nt: TGTGCCAGTAGTATCGGATCAGATGCTGGAAACACCATATATTTT
v_gene: TRBV4-3; d_gene: .; abundance: once; j_gene: TRBJ1-3; CDR3aa: CASSQGGGSGNTIYF; CDR3nt: TGCGCCAGCAGCCAGGGTGGTGGTTCTGGAAACACCATATATTTT
v_gene: TRBV7-2; d_gene: .; abundance: once; j_gene: TRBJ2-2; CDR3aa: CASRPPPGGLTGELFF; CDR3nt: TGTGCCAGCAGACCCCCCCCAGGGGGGCTCACCGGGGAGCTGTTTTTT
v_gene: TRBV18; d_gene: .; abundance: .; j_gene: TRBJ2-7; CDR3aa: CASSAGAGELYEQYF; CDR3nt: TGTGCCAGCTCAGCCGGGGCAGGGGAATTGTACGAGCAGTACTTC
v_gene: TRBV7-3; d_gene: TRBD2; abundance: .; j_gene: TRBJ2-2; CDR3aa: CASSSGLAGVGTGELFF; CDR3nt: TGTGCCAGCAGCTCAGGACTAGCGGGGGTTGGAACCGGGGAGCTGTTTTTT
v_gene: TRBV7-3; d_gene: .; abundance: .; j_gene: TRBJ2-1; CDR3aa: CASSAGPNEQFF; CDR3nt: TGTGCCAGCAGCGCTGGACCCAATGAGCAGTTCTTC
v_gene: TRBV28; d_gene: .; abundance: .; j_gene: TRBJ1-1; CDR3aa: CASSFLGTEAFF; CDR3nt: TGTGCCAGCAGTTTTTTAGGCACTGAAGCTTTCTTT
v_gene: TRBV5-1; d_gene: .; abundance: .; j_gene: TRBJ1-5; CDR3aa: CASSADSNQPQHF; CDR3nt: TGCGCCAGCAGTGCCGACAGCAATCAGCCCCAGCATTTT
v_gene: TRBV5-3; d_gene: .; abundance: .; j_gene: TRBJ2-7; CDR3aa: CARSLAWRNYEQYF; CDR3nt: TGTGCCAGAAGCTTGGCTTGGAGGAATTACGAACAGTACTTC
v_gene: TRBV10-2; d_gene: .; abundance: once; j_gene: TRBJ2-5; CDR3aa: CASSHGLTAPETQYF; CDR3nt: TGCGCCAGCAGTCATGGACTAACCGCTCCAGAGACCCAGTACTTC
v_gene: TRBV19; d_gene: .; abundance: .; j_gene: TRBJ2-2; CDR3aa: CGSEPPNTGELFF; CDR3nt: TGTGGCAGCGAGCCTCCGAACACCGGGGAGCTGTTTTTT
v_gene: TRBV7-9; d_gene: .; abundance: .; j_gene: TRBJ1-4; CDR3aa: CASSLGAVNEKLFF; CDR3nt: TGTGCCAGCAGCTTAGGGGCCGTGAATGAAAAACTGTTTTTT
v_gene: TRBV5-1; d_gene: .; abundance: .; j_gene: TRBJ2-2; CDR3aa: CASSFSYTNTGELFF; CDR3nt: TGCGCCAGCAGCTTCAGCTATACGAACACCGGGGAGCTGTTTTTT
v_gene: TRBV7-6; d_gene: .; abundance: .; j_gene: TRBJ2-7; CDR3aa: CASSSGPADNEQYF; CDR3nt: TGTGCCAGCAGCTCGGGACCGGCCGATAACGAGCAGTACTTC
v_gene: TRBV9; d_gene: .; abundance: .; j_gene: TRBJ1-1; CDR3aa: CASSEGTPAIGAFF; CDR3nt: TGTGCCAGCAGCGAGGGGACACCGGCGATCGGAGCTTTCTTT
v_gene: TRBV5-1; d_gene: .; abundance: .; j_gene: TRBJ2-7; CDR3aa: CASSLGDFYEQYF; CDR3nt: TGCGCCAGCAGCTTAGGAGACTTCTACGAGCAGTACTTC
v_gene: TRBV5-1; d_gene: .; abundance: .; j_gene: TRBJ2-2; CDR3aa: CASSRPNTATGELFF; CDR3nt: TGCGCCAGCAGCAGGCCGAATACGGCGACCGGGGAGCTGTTTTTT
v_gene: TRBV1; d_gene: .; abundance: .; j_gene: TRBJ2-3; CDR3aa: CTSKVRGESDTQYF; CDR3nt: TGCACCAGCAAGGTCCGGGGGGAATCAGATACGCAGTATTTT
v_gene: TRBV28; d_gene: TRBD2; abundance: .; j_gene: TRBJ2-7; CDR3aa: CASRLSSGGAYEQYF; CDR3nt: TGTGCCAGCAGGTTATCCAGCGGGGGGGCTTACGAGCAGTACTTC
v_gene: TRBV6-6; d_gene: .; abundance: .; j_gene: TRBJ2-5; CDR3aa: CASSYSPGETQYF; CDR3nt: TGTGCCAGCAGTTACTCCCCCGGGGAGACCCAGTACTTC
v_gene: TRBV5-1; d_gene: .; abundance: .; j_gene: TRBJ2-2; CDR3aa: CASSLVSANTGELFF; CDR3nt: TGCGCCAGCAGCTTGGTATCGGCGAACACCGGGGAGCTGTTTTTT
v_gene: TRBV10-3; d_gene: .; abundance: .; j_gene: TRBJ2-5; CDR3aa: CAISDGPGRWETQYF; CDR3nt: TGTGCCATCAGTGACGGGCCGGGGCGCTGGGAGACCCAGTACTTC
v_gene: TRBV11-2; d_gene: TRBD1; abundance: .; j_gene: TRBJ2-1; CDR3aa: CASSPRQGGFYNEQFF; CDR3nt: TGTGCCAGCAGCCCCAGACAGGGGGGATTCTACAATGAGCAGTTCTTC
v_gene: TRBV7-9; d_gene: .; abundance: .; j_gene: TRBJ1-2; CDR3aa: CASSLGGDGYTF; CDR3nt: TGTGCCAGCAGCTTGGGGGGCGATGGCTACACCTTC
v_gene: TRBV4-2; d_gene: TRBD2; abundance: .; j_gene: TRBJ2-7; CDR3aa: CASSPAVSAGGSSYEQYF; CDR3nt: TGTGCCAGCAGCCCCGCTGTATCAGCGGGGGGAAGCTCCTACGAGCAGTACTTC
v_gene: TRBV5-1; d_gene: TRBD1; abundance: .; j_gene: TRBJ2-5; CDR3aa: CASSLAGGVETQYF; CDR3nt: TGCGCCAGCAGCTTGGCAGGGGGCGTCGAGACCCAGTACTTC
v_gene: TRBV5-4; d_gene: .; abundance: .; j_gene: TRBJ2-3; CDR3aa: CASSSLSTDTQYF; CDR3nt: TGTGCCAGCAGCTCCCTCAGCACAGATACGCAGTATTTT